This TCR beta chain was recovered during a study of blood T cell repertoires in COVID-19. Study as a whole: From T cells, B-cell-depleted T cells, or PBMCs came the material, which was cDNA or gDNA.

Authors' methods: Amplification of reference gene primers was used by the study to estimate nucleated cell counts. Generated by immunoSEQ multiplex PCR, the TCRdb table keeps only in-frame clones and is missing some. V, J and clone size are those of that table, while D and trimming were read from the DNA. The sample has about 400,000 clones, 70% to 90% seen once. The specimen was peripheral blood. This receptor was identified in a man aged 35 to 55 with acute or convalescent COVID-19.

CDR3: CASSWIIRTSGSSGTQYF. The CDR3 bases are TGTGCCAGCAGCTGGATCATCCGGACTAGCGGGTCGTCAGGCACGCAGTATTTT. The J gene is TRBJ2-3, the V gene TRBV5-5, with 11 bases matching TRBD2. Germline values: CDR1 SGHKS, CDR2 YYEKEE (reference sequence). There are 18 residues in the CDR3. Trimming took 3 bases from V and 9 from J; bases not matched to a gene: 18. Together with reference TRBV5-5 and TRBJ2-3, the CDR3 gives the full variable domain: DAGVTQSPTHLIKTRGQQVTLRCSPISGHKSVSWYQQVLGQGPQFIFQYYEKEERGRGNFPDRFSARQFPNYSSELNVNALLLGDSALYLCASSWIIRTSGSSGTQYFGPGTRLTVL.